Below, one T cell receptor beta chain is given with its context. What it binds is unknown. V lost 0 bases and J lost 4; bases outside the gene matches: 3. Germline CDR1 DFQATT, CDR2 SNEGSKA (reference sequence). The CDR3 length is 14 residues. PCR was performed a second time for about 7 to 11 cycles using a sample-barcoded 5' primer and a J-beta primer mix. TCRdb called the 5' RACE reads again in MiXCR, with one record for every CDR3 protein. The table has hundreds of thousands of distinct CDR3 sequences, around 50% seen once; the top ten hold 20% to 30%. The source of the sample is a study of blood T cells in healthy people across ages. Points from the study as a whole: Expanded clonotype shifts may have been confounded, as the donors had an unknown CMV status. The recorded TCR beta diversity per million T cells decreased in a roughly linear manner with age.

Every sample yielded at least 6 million isolated PBMCs. The TCR was taken from a man in his forties or fifties in good health. The source material was blood. The rearrangement links TRBV20-1 to TRBJ2-1, with 7 bases aligning to TRBD2. The CDR3 region is CSARDRLAYNEQFF. The CDR3 nucleotides are TGCAGTGCTAGAGATCGACTAGCTTACAATGAGCAGTTCTTC.